This note documents a single TCR beta chain sequence. The source of the sample is a study of blood T cell repertoires in COVID-19. The wider study: There were acute and convalescent COVID-19 samples, and they came from the United States, Italy and Spain. From T cells, B-cell-depleted T cells, or PBMCs came the material, which was cDNA or gDNA.

The CDR3 consists of 15 residues. V was pared by 3 bases and J by 4 bases, with 13 bases between. CDR1 and CDR2 from the germline V gene are SGHDT and YYEEEE. Some clones are missing from TCRdb's copy, which holds only in-frame ones; the method was immunoSEQ multiplex PCR. The sample lists about 68,000 clones; 86% were seen once. Sequencing used peripheral blood. J is TRBJ1-4 and V is TRBV5-6; tentative D call: TRBD1 (6 bases). The clonotype comes from a woman aged 55-70 years with acute or convalescent COVID-19. The CDR3 reads CASSSLTGYNEKLFF. The CDR3 nucleotides read TGTGCCAGCAGCTCTCTGACAGGCTATAATGAAAAACTGTTTTTT.